This TCR beta chain is from a study of breast tumors, draining lymph nodes, adjacent tissues. General study results and limits: The lymph node origin of tumor T cells was framed as consistent with a hypothesis, not demonstrated. Luminal-like breast cancer showed significantly greater tumor-nontumor repertoire similarity than basal-like breast cancer did. Findings are consistent with lymph node origin and intratumoral expansion of most tumor T cells. Tumor TCR diversity was below lymph nodes but above nontumor tissue.

About this clonotype itself: The antigen is undetermined.

The CDR3 runs 16 residues. The J segment lost 12 bases and the V segment lost 5 bases, leaving 18 bases of the junction unmatched. Per the germline V gene, CDR1 is KGHDR and CDR2 is SFDVKD. TCRdb re-called the multiplex PCR reads with MiXCR, one entry per CDR3 protein. The data show under 20,000 distinct CDR3 sequences, 43% seen once. The receptor was isolated from a female donor with breast cancer. Some clones in this sample may be carry-over from other donors' samples. The V gene is TRBV24-1, the J gene TRBJ2-1, with 7 bases aligning to TRBD2. Sequenced sample: breast tumor tissue. The CDR3 here is CATSAGRGAGLDTQFF. The CDR3 nucleotides are TGTGCCACCAGTGCGGGGAGAGGAGCGGGGCTAGATACGCAGTTCTTC.